This TCR beta chain was profiled in a study of identical twins. The V gene end was trimmed by 6 bases and the J gene end by 6 bases; junction bases not matched to a gene: 7. This CDR3 region has 13 residues. The V gene's germline CDR1 is SGHAT and CDR2 FQNNGV. This clonotype appeared a few times. Each CDR3 protein is one row after TCRdb ran MiXCR on the 5' RACE reads. Seen here are around 960,000 distinct CDR3 sequences, roughly 12% observed once, and the top ten hold roughly 1.6%. Another study also made use of these data, one on yellow fever vaccine responses in identical twins.

The TCR comes from a woman aged 18-29 years in good health. The genes are TRBV11-2 and TRBJ2-7; TRBD2 agrees at 8 bases. The sequencing sample was made of PBMCs. CDR3 in amino acids: CASRNSGKSEQYF. CDR3 DNA sequence: TGTGCCAGCAGGAATAGCGGGAAAAGCGAGCAGTACTTC.